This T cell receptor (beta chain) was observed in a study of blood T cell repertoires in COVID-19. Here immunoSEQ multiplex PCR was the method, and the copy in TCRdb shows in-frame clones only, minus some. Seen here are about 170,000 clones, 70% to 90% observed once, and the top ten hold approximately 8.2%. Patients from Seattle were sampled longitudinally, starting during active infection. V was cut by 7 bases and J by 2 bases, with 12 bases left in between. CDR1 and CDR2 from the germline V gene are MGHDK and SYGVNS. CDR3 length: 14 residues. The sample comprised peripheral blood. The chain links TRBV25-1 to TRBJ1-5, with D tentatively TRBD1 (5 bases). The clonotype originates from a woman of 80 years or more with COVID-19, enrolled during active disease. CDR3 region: CASTPGMGNQPQHF. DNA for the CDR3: TGTGCCAGCACCCCAGGGATGGGCAATCAGCCCCAGCATTTT.